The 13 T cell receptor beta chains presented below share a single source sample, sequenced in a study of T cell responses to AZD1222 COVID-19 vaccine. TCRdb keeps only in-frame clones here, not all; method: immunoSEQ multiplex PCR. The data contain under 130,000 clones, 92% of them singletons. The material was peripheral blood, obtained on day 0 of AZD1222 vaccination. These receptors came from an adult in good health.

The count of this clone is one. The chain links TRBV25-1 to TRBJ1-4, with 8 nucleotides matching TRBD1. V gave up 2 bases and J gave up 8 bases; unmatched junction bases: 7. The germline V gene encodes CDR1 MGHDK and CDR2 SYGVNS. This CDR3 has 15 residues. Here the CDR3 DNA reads TGTGCCAGCAGTGAACGTCAGGGGGCGAAAGAAAAACTGTTTTTT. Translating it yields CASSERQGAKEKLFF.

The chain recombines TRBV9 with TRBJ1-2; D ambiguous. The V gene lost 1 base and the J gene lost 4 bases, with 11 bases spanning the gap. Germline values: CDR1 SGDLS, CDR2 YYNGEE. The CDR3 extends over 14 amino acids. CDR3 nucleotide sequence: TGTGCCAGCAGCGTACAGGCAGAGGCCTATGGCTACACCTTC. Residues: CASSVQAEAYGYTF.

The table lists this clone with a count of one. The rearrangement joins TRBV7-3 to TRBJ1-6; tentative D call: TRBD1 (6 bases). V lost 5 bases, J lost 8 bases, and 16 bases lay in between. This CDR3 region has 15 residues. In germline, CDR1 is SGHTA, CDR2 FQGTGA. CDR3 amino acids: CASSLLRGGDSPLHF. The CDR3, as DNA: TGTGCCAGCAGCCTCCTCAGGGGTGGTGATTCACCCCTCCACTTT. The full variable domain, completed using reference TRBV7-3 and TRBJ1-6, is GAGVSQTPSNKVTEKGKYVELRCDPISGHTALYWYRQSLGQGPEFLIYFQGTGAADDSGLPNDRFFAVRPEGSVSTLKIQRTERGDSAVYLCASSLLRGGDSPLHFGNGTRLTVT.

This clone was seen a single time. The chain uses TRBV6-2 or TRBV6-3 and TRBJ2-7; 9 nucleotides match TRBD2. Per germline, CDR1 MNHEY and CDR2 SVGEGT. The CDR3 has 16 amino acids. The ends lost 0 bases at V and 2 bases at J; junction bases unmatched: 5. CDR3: CASSYSWLAGTYEQYF. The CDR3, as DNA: TGTGCCAGCAGTTACTCTTGGCTAGCGGGGACCTACGAGCAGTACTTC.

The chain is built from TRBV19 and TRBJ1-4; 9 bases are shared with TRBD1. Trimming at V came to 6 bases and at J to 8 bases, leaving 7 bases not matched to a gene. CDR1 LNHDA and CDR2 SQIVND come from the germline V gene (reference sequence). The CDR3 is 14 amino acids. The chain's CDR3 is CASRGTGKEEKLFF. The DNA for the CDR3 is TGTGCCAGTAGGGGGACAGGGAAGGAGGAAAAACTGTTTTTT.

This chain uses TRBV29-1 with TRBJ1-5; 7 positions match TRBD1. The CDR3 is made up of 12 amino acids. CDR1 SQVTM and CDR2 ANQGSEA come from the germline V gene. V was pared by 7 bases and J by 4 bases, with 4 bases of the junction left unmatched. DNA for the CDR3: TGCAGCGCCGGGACAGTTAATCAGCCCCAGCATTTT. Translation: CSAGTVNQPQHF.

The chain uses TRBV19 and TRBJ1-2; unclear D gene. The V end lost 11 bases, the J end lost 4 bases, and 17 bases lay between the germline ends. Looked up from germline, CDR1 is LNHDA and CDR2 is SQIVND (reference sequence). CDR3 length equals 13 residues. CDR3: CASREGSSYGYTF. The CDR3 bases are TGTGCCTCTAGGGAGGGCTCGTCCTATGGCTACACCTTC.

CDR3 bases: TGTGCCAGCAGCGTAGATGGGGCACAAGAAAAACTGTTTTTT. The encoded protein is CASSVDGAQEKLFF. This chain uses TRBV9 with TRBJ1-4, with D possibly being TRBD1 (5 bases). Germline V gene data show CDR1 as SGDLS and CDR2 as YYNGEE. CDR3 size: 14 residues. V was cut by 0 bases and J by 8 bases, with 11 bases left in between.

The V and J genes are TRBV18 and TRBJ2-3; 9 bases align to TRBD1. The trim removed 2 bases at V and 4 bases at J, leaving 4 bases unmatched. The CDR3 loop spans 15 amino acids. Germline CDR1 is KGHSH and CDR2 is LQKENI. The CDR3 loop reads CASSPDRGMADTQYF. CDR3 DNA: TGTGCCAGCTCACCAGACAGGGGGATGGCAGATACGCAGTATTTT.

The CDR3 spells CASSATGGRYEQYF. CDR3 sequence (DNA): TGTGCCAGCAGTGCGACAGGGGGCAGGTACGAGCAGTACTTC. This chain joins TRBV28 and TRBJ2-7, with TRBD1 identical over 10 bases. The CDR3 loop spans 14 amino acids. V gave up 5 bases and J gave up 4 bases; unmatched junction bases: 5. The germline CDR1 and CDR2 sequences are MDHEN and SYDVKM.

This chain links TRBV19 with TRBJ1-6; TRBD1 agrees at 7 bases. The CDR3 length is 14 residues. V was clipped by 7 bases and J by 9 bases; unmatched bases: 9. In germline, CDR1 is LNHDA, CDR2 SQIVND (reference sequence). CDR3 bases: TGTGCCAGTACCGCAGGGGGTCAGGCTTCACCCCTCCACTTT. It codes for CASTAGGQASPLHF.

The CDR3 DNA sequence: TGTGCCAGCACCGGAGGGTTAGCTAATGAAAAACTGTTTTTT. Amino acid sequence: CASTGGLANEKLFF. The V call is TRBV7-9, the J call TRBJ1-4; D remains unclear. The V end was cut by 7 bases, the J end by 3 bases, with 12 bases between. Germline V gene sequence: CDR1 SEHNR, CDR2 FQNEAQ (reference sequence). CDR3 length: 14 amino acids.

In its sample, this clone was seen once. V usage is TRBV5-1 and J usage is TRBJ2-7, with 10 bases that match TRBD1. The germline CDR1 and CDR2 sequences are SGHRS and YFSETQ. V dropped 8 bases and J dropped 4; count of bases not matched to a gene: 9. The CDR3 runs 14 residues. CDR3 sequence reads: CASLSGTGDYEQYF. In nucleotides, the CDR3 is TGCGCCAGTCTCTCCGGGACAGGGGATTACGAGCAGTACTTC.